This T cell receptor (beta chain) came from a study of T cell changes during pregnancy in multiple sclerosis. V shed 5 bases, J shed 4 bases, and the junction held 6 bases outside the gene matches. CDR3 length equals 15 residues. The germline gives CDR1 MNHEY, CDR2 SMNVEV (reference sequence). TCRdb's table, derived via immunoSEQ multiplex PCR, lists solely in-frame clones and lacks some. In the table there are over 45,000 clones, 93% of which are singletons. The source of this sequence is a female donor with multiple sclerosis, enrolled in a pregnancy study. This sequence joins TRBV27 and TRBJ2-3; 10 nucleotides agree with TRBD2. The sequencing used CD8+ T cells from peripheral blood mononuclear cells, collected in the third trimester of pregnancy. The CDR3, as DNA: TGTGCCAGCAGTAAGGGACTAGCGAGCCCAGATACGCAGTATTTT. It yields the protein CASSKGLASPDTQYF.